These 9 T cell receptor beta chains were sequenced from one sample in a study of cytomegalovirus exposure and HLA in healthy donors. The data were produced by immunoSEQ multiplex PCR, yet TCRdb's version contains in-frame clones alone and is incomplete. Of some 69,000 clones listed, around 95% were seen once; the top ten hold around 2.2%. Sequencing was carried out using PBMCs. These receptors all come from a man between 18 and 35 years old in good health and CMV-seronegative.

CDR3 coding DNA: TGTGCCAGCTCTCCAGGGGGCGCGGAGACCCAGTACTTC. Translated: CASSPGGAETQYF. V gene TRBV18 combines with J gene TRBJ2-5, with 8 bases fitting TRBD1. The CDR3 has 13 amino acids. From germline, CDR1 is KGHSH and CDR2 LQKENI. The J segment lost 5 bases and the V segment lost 6 bases, leaving 5 bases of the junction unmatched.

This clone was counted once. CDR3 sequence reads: CASSTGQGATEAFF. The DNA for the CDR3 is TGCGCCAGCAGCACAGGACAGGGGGCCACTGAAGCTTTCTTT. The chain recombines TRBV5-1 with TRBJ1-1; TRBD1 matches at 11 bases. The germline gives CDR1 SGHRS, CDR2 YFSETQ. CDR3 length equals 14 residues. Trimming removed 4 bases from V and 4 bases from J; junction bases left unmatched: 3.

The chain uses TRBV30 and TRBJ1-5; possible D gene TRBD1, 6 bases. The CDR3 runs 14 residues. The V gene's germline CDR1 is GTSNPN and CDR2 SVGIG (reference sequence). V was cut by 1 base and J by 2 bases, with 9 bases left in between. CDR3 bases: TGTGCCTGGAGTGACGCAGGGGGCAATCAGCCCCAGCATTTT. Translation: CAWSDAGGNQPQHF. Full variable domain (missing parts from reference TRBV30 and TRBJ1-5): SQTIHQWPATLVQPVGSPLSLECTVEGTSNPNLYWYRQAAGRGLQLLFYSVGIGQISSEVPQNLSASRPQDRQFILSSKKLLLSDSGFYLCAWSDAGGNQPQHFGDGTRLSIL.

The chain carries TRBV7-2 and TRBJ2-3; 7 bases match TRBD1. This CDR3 comprises 16 residues. V shed 5 bases, J shed 4 bases, and the junction held 12 bases outside the gene matches. The germline V gene encodes CDR1 SGHTA and CDR2 FQGNSA. Written as DNA, the CDR3 is TGTGCCAGCAGCATATACAGGGGACATAGAGCAGATACGCAGTATTTT. It codes for CASSIYRGHRADTQYF.

The chain combines TRBV6-1 with TRBJ1-4, with D unresolved. The CDR3 spans 15 residues. Germline V gene lookup returns CDR1 MNHNS and CDR2 SASEGT. Deletions cut 6 bases from V and 4 bases from J, with 15 bases between. CDR3 bases: TGTGCCAGCAGGGTGACTCTGGAAAATAATGAAAAACTGTTTTTT. It yields the protein CASRVTLENNEKLFF.

This clone is termed medium-sized. This sequence joins TRBV7-9 and TRBJ1-5, with D possibly matching TRBD1 (6 bases). This CDR3 comprises 13 residues. Per the germline V gene, CDR1 is SEHNR and CDR2 is FQNEAQ (reference sequence). Trimming stripped 7 bases from V and 7 bases from J, with 14 bases between. CDR3 in DNA: TGTGCCAGCATGTCAGGGGCAGGACAGCCCCAGCATTTT. Its translation is CASMSGAGQPQHF.

Notes on this clone: Different DNA sequences within this sample yield the same CDR3. V gene TRBV19 combines with J gene TRBJ2-7; D gene unclear. Germline-derived CDR1 and CDR2 are LNHDA and SQIVND (reference sequence). CDR3 length: 13 amino acids. With 2 bases removed from V and 1 base from J, the gap between germline ends came to 6 bases. For the CDR3, the DNA is TGTGCCAGTAGTATACCGGGTTCCTACGAGCAGTACTTC. Translated: CASSIPGSYEQYF.

This chain connects TRBV6-4 to TRBJ2-1, with 7 bases matching TRBD1. V lost 0 bases and J lost 7; bases outside the gene matches: 0. Germline CDR1 MRHNA, CDR2 SNTAGT. The CDR3 runs to 13 residues. CDR3 nucleotide sequence: TGTGCCAGCAGTGACTCGGACAGGAATGAGCAGTTCTTC. Translated: CASSDSDRNEQFF.

V gene TRBV5-1 combines with J gene TRBJ2-5; D uncertain. The V end lost 5 bases, the J end lost 2 bases, and 13 bases lay between the germline ends. Germline V lookup: CDR1 SGHRS, CDR2 YFSETQ. The CDR3 is 14 residues long. The CDR3 reads CASRPSRDQETQYF. CDR3 nucleotide sequence: TGCGCCAGCAGACCCTCTAGAGATCAAGAGACCCAGTACTTC.